A selection of T cell receptor beta chains follows, all from one sample in a study of blood T cell repertoires in COVID-19. Only in-frame clones appear in the TCRdb table, and some are missing; sequencing was by immunoSEQ multiplex PCR. Seen here are approximately 220,000 clones, around 85% observed once, and the top ten hold 3.5% to 4.5%. Sequences were obtained from PBMCs or T cells enriched from blood (not recorded which). Source of these receptors: a woman between 40 and 50 years old with acute COVID-19. Both conserved end residues are part of each CDR3. D genes are given only for firm matches. Clone size, where shown, is once, few, many, or a class for clones that have expanded.

clone_size j_call v_call d_call cdr3_aa cdr3_nt
. TRBJ2-3 TRBV6-6 . CASRSLAGITDTQYF TGTGCCAGCAGGAGCTTGGCGGGAATCACAGATACGCAGTATTTT
many TRBJ2-3 TRBV28 . CASRIRAGGTDTQYF TGTGCCAGCAGAATCCGGGCCGGGGGCACAGATACGCAGTATTTT
. TRBJ2-7 TRBV28 TRBD1 CATGGPGQGVYEQYF TGTGCCACAGGGGGTCCGGGACAGGGGGTCTACGAGCAGTACTTC
. TRBJ1-1 TRBV28 . CASSYARGIEAFF TGTGCCAGCAGCTATGCTCGGGGGATTGAAGCTTTCTTT
. TRBJ2-7 TRBV18 TRBD2 CASSPSGTSGYEQYF TGTGCCAGCTCACCTTCCGGGACTAGCGGATACGAGCAGTACTTC
. TRBJ2-3 TRBV29-1 . CSVEGKGAGPTDTQYF TGCAGCGTTGAAGGCAAGGGGGCGGGACCGACAGATACGCAGTATTTT
. TRBJ1-1 TRBV5-1 TRBD1 CASSYDRVAEAFF TGCGCCAGCAGCTACGACAGGGTTGCGGAAGCTTTCTTT
. TRBJ2-5 TRBV29-1 . CSVEVSGKWETQYF TGCAGCGTTGAAGTATCAGGGAAATGGGAGACCCAGTACTTC
. TRBJ1-6 TRBV13 . CASSRGFNSPLHF TGTGCCAGCAGCAGGGGTTTCAATTCACCCCTCCACTTT
. TRBJ2-7 TRBV28 TRBD1 CASSRPGQGSYEQYF TGTGCCAGCAGTCGCCCGGGACAGGGATCCTACGAGCAGTACTTC
. TRBJ2-7 TRBV27 . CASSFTPSYEQYF TGTGCCAGCAGTTTCACACCTTCCTACGAGCAGTACTTC
. TRBJ1-1 TRBV24-1 . CATRGPRYTEAFF TGTGCCACCAGGGGGCCCAGGTACACTGAAGCTTTCTTT
. TRBJ2-7 TRBV30 TRBD1 CAWRPKAGQGQLSSYEQYF TGTGCCTGGAGACCTAAGGCGGGACAGGGGCAGTTAAGCTCCTACGAGCAGTACTTC
. TRBJ1-5 TRBV27 . CASSLLGVSGAQPQHF TGTGCCAGCAGTTTGTTAGGGGTGAGTGGGGCACAGCCCCAGCATTTT
. TRBJ2-5 TRBV6-5 TRBD2 CASTEGGVGGETQYF TGTGCCAGCACCGAGGGAGGGGTGGGGGGAGAGACCCAGTACTTC
. TRBJ1-2 TRBV19 TRBD1 CASTRSGGNYGYTF TGTGCCAGTACTCGGTCAGGGGGTAACTATGGCTACACCTTC
. TRBJ1-6 TRBV27 . CASSLGLSPLHF TGTGCCAGCAGTTTGGGACTTTCACCCCTCCACTTT
once TRBJ2-7 TRBV24-1 TRBD2 CATSDLRGDEQYF TGTGCCACCAGTGATTTACGGGGGGACGAGCAGTACTTC
once TRBJ2-7 TRBV7-8 . CASSLGLVTTYEQYF TGTGCCAGCAGCTTAGGACTGGTTACGACCTACGAGCAGTACTTC
. TRBJ2-2 TRBV19 TRBD2 CASGLRGAWTGELFF TGTGCCAGCGGATTGCGGGGGGCATGGACCGGGGAGCTGTTTTTT
. TRBJ2-5 TRBV2 TRBD1 CASSVRGRETQYF TGTGCCAGCAGTGTGAGGGGGCGGGAGACCCAGTACTTC
. TRBJ2-7 TRBV19 TRBD1 CASSNKGALSSYEQYF TGTGCCAGTAGTAACAAGGGGGCCTTAAGCTCCTACGAGCAGTACTTC
. TRBJ1-5 TRBV12-3/TRBV12-4 . CASSPRNVSPQHF TGTGCCAGCAGTCCCAGGAATGTATCGCCCCAGCATTTT
. TRBJ2-5 TRBV28 . CASSMIGPGKTQYF TGTGCCAGCAGTATGATTGGACCCGGGAAGACCCAGTACTTC
. TRBJ1-3 TRBV2 . CASSEAQGSSGNTIYF TGTGCCAGCAGTGAAGCTCAGGGGAGCTCTGGAAACACCATATATTTT
. TRBJ1-6 TRBV2 . CASTPPAGNNSPLHF TGTGCCAGCACCCCCCCAGCAGGCAATAATTCACCCCTCCACTTT
. TRBJ2-2 TRBV5-6 TRBD2 CASSRGVPGELFF TGTGCCAGCAGCCGGGGGGTCCCCGGGGAGCTGTTTTTT
. TRBJ2-1 TRBV2 TRBD2 CASSEARLGLAGGSNEQFF TGTGCCAGCAGTGAAGCACGCTTGGGACTAGCGGGAGGATCAAATGAGCAGTTCTTC
. TRBJ2-1 TRBV18 . CASSPLSLGGVYNEQFF TGTGCCAGCTCACCCCTATCACTAGGGGGGGTCTACAATGAGCAGTTCTTC
. TRBJ1-1 TRBV28 . CASRPAAAGLNTEAFF TGTGCCAGCAGACCTGCGGCGGCAGGGTTGAACACTGAAGCTTTCTTT
. TRBJ2-7 TRBV19 . CASSGGPHEQYF TGTGCCAGTAGTGGAGGACCCCACGAGCAGTACTTC
. TRBJ1-3 TRBV7-9 . CASSLGDLSGNTIYF TGTGCCAGCAGCTTGGGAGACCTCTCTGGAAACACCATATATTTT
. TRBJ2-2 TRBV18 . CASSPRQNTGELFF TGTGCCAGCTCACCACGGCAGAACACCGGGGAGCTGTTTTTT
. TRBJ2-5 TRBV2 TRBD1 CASRQGAETQYF TGTGCCAGCCGACAGGGGGCTGAGACCCAGTACTTC
. TRBJ2-3 TRBV28 TRBD2 CASSTPGLAEDTQYF TGTGCCAGCAGTACCCCGGGACTAGCGGAAGATACGCAGTATTTT
. TRBJ2-7 TRBV4-1 . CASSQTGSNYEQYF TGCGCCAGCAGCCAAACGGGGTCAAATTACGAGCAGTACTTC
once TRBJ2-3 TRBV6-2/TRBV6-3 . CASSNARGADTQYF TGTGCCAGCAGTAACGCCAGGGGGGCAGATACGCAGTATTTT
. TRBJ2-7 TRBV6-2/TRBV6-3 . CASSYLAGYYEQYF TGTGCCAGCAGTTACCTGGCAGGGTACTACGAGCAGTACTTC
. TRBJ1-2 TRBV7-9 TRBD1 CASSFGTGGYTF TGTGCCAGCAGCTTCGGGACAGGTGGCTACACCTTC
. TRBJ2-7 TRBV6-5 TRBD1 CASSWDAGQGRREQYF TGTGCCAGCAGTTGGGACGCCGGACAGGGGAGACGCGAGCAGTACTTC
. TRBJ2-3 TRBV10-3 TRBD2 CAISARLAGERATDTQYF TGTGCCATCAGTGCCAGACTAGCGGGAGAAAGGGCCACAGATACGCAGTATTTT
. TRBJ1-6 TRBV9 . CASSAPVTGRNSPLHF TGTGCCAGCAGCGCCCCCGTTACAGGGCGAAATTCACCCCTCCACTTT
few TRBJ2-2 TRBV2 TRBD2 CASSEAYTSGRNTGELFF TGTGCCAGCAGTGAGGCGTACACTAGCGGGAGGAACACCGGGGAGCTGTTTTTT
. TRBJ2-3 TRBV2 TRBD2 CASSLTSGSSSTDTQYF TGTGCCAGCAGTTTGACTAGCGGAAGTTCTAGCACAGATACGCAGTATTTT
. TRBJ2-4 TRBV5-4 TRBD1 CASSQDPGQGSKNIQYF TGTGCCAGCAGCCAGGACCCCGGACAGGGGTCTAAAAACATTCAGTACTTC
. TRBJ2-7 TRBV21-1 . CASSDERVSSYEQYF TGTGCCAGCAGTGACGAGCGGGTTAGCTCCTACGAGCAGTACTTC
. TRBJ1-1 TRBV27 TRBD1 CASARTGTMNTEAFF TGTGCCAGCGCCCGGACAGGGACAATGAACACTGAAGCTTTCTTT
. TRBJ2-7 TRBV28 . CASSRTLPSSYEQYF TGTGCCAGCAGCCGTACTTTACCAAGCTCCTACGAGCAGTACTTC
. TRBJ1-6 TRBV7-9 TRBD1 CASSSGRDRGLKGDSPLHF TGTGCCAGCAGCTCGGGCCGGGACAGGGGGCTAAAAGGAGATTCACCCCTCCACTTT
. TRBJ2-7 TRBV28 TRBD1 CASSLPGQGGSYEQYF TGTGCCAGCAGCCTACCGGGACAGGGGGGGTCCTACGAGCAGTACTTC
. TRBJ2-1 TRBV19 TRBD2 CASSMREGGRALRESEQFF TGTGCCAGTAGTATGAGAGAAGGCGGGAGGGCCCTACGGGAAAGTGAGCAGTTCTTC